Sequencing of this T cell receptor (beta chain) was carried out in a study of shared clonotypes between healthy human individuals. Study at large: Sampling drew on donors who were a couple of women and a few men aged 18 to 49.

Points from the study as a whole: The sole specimen, blood, was sampled, and tissue repertoires likely differ. Expectations were that clonotype sharing among donors would be affected by sequencing depth.

There were no recent acute infections or vaccinations among the donors, who were healthy HIV-negative adults. Points on this clone: Its specificity is unknown.

Measured with immunoSEQ multiplex PCR; TCRdb has only the in-frame clones, and not every one. The sample lists some 490,000 clones; more than 65% were seen once. Source material: PBMCs. This TCR was recovered from a woman aged 40 to 50 in good health. Some clones in this sample may be carry-over from other donors' samples.

The CDR3 DNA reads as TGTGCCAGCATCCCAGTCCAGGGCGGGGCCAACGTCCTGACTTTC. It is translated as CASIPVQGGANVLTF. This chain uses TRBV7-8 with TRBJ2-6, with a weak D call TRBD1 (5 bases). V lost 7 bases and J lost 4, with 14 bases in between. From germline, CDR1 is SGHVS and CDR2 FQNEAQ. The CDR3 consists of 15 residues.